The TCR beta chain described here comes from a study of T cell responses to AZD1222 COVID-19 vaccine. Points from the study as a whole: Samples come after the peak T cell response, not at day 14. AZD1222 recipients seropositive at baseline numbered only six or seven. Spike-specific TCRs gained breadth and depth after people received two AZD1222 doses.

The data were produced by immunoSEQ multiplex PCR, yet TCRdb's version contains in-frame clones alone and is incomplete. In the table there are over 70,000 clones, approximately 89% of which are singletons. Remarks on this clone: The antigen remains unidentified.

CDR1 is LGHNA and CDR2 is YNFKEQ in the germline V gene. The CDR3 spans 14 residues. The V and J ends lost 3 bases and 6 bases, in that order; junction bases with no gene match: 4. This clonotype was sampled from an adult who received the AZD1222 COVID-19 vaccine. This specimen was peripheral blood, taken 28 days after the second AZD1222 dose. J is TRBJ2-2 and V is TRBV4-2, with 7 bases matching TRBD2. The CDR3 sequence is CASSQERGAGELFF. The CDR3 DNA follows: TGTGCCAGCAGCCAGGAGCGGGGCGCCGGGGAGCTGTTTTTT.